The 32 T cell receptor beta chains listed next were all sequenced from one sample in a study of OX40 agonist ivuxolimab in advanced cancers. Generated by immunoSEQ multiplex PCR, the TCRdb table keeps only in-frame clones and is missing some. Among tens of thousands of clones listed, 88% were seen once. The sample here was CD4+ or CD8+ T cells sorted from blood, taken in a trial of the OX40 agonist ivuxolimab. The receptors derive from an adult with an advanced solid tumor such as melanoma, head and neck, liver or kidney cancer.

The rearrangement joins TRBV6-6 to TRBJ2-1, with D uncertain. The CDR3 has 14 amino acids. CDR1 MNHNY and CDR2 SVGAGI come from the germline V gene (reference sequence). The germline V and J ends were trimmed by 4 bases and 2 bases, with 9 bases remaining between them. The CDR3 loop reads CASSSSLPYNEQFF. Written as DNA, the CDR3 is TGTGCCAGCAGTTCGTCCCTACCCTACAATGAGCAGTTCTTC.

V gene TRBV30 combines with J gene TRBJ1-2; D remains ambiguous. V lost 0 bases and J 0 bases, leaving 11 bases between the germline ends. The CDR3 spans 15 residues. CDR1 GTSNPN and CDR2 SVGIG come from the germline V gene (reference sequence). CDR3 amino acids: CAWSVKVLSNYGYTF. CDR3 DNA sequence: TGTGCCTGGAGTGTTAAGGTCCTTTCTAACTATGGCTACACCTTC.

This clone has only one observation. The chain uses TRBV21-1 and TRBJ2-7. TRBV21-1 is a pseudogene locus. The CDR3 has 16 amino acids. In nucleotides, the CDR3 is TGCGCCAGCAGCCAAGAATCGGCCCTCGAACGGTCTGAGCAGTACTTC. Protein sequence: CASSQESALERSEQYF.

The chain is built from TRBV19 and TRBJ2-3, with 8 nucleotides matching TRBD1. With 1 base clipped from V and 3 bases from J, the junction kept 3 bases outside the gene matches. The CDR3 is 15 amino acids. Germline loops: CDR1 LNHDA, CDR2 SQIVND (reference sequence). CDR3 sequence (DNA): TGTGCCAGTAGTATAGGTGGACAGGGTACAGATACGCAGTATTTT. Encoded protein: CASSIGGQGTDTQYF.

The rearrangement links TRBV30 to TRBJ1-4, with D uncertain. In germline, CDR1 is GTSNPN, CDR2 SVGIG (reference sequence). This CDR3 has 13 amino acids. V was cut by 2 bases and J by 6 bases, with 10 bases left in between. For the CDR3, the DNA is TGTGCCTGGAGTTGGAGGACGCATGAAAAACTGTTTTTT. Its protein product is CAWSWRTHEKLFF.

The CDR3 loop reads CASSGGGHQETQYF. For the CDR3, the DNA is TGTGCCAGCAGTGGGGGAGGACACCAAGAGACCCAGTACTTC. The chain carries TRBV6-1 and TRBJ2-5; possible D gene TRBD2, 6 bases. CDR3 size: 14 residues. Germline V gives CDR1 MNHNS, CDR2 SASEGT. With 4 bases removed from V and 0 bases from J, the gap between germline ends came to 9 bases.

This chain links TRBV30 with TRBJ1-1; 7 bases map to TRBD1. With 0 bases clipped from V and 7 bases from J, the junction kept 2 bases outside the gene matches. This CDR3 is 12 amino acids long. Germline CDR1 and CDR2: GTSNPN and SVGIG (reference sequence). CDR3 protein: CAWSVGTDEAFF. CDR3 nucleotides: TGTGCCTGGAGTGTGGGGACAGATGAAGCTTTCTTT.

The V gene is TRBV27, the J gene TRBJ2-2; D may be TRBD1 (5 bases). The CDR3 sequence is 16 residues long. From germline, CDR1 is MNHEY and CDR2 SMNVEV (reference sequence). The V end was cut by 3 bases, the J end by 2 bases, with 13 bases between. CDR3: CASSLGRDTNTGELFF. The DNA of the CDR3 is TGTGCCAGCAGTTTGGGCAGGGATACTAACACCGGGGAGCTGTTTTTT.

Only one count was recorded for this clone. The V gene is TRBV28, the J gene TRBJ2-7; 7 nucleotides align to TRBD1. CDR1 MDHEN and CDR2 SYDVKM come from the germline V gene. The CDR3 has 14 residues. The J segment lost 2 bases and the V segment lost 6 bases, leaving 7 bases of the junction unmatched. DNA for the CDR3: TGTGCCAGCAGATCGGGACAGCGAACCTACGAGCAGTACTTC. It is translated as CASRSGQRTYEQYF.

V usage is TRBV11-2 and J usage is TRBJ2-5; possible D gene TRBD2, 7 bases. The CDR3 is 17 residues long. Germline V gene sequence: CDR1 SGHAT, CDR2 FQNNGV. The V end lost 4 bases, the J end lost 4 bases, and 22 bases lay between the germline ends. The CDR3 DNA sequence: TGTGCCAGCAGCTACTTACGCAGGGGAGGGGCGGCAGAGACCCAGTACTTC. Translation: CASSYLRRGGAAETQYF.

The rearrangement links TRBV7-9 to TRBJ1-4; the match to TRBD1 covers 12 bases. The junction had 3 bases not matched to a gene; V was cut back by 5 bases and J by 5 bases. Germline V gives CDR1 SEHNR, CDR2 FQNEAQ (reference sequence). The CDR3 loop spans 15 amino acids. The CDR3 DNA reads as TGTGCCAGCAGCGCTGGGACAGGGGGCAATGAAAAACTGTTTTTT. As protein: CASSAGTGGNEKLFF. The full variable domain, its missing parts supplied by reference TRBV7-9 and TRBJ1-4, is DTGVSQNPRHKITKRGQNVTFRCDPISEHNRLYWYRQTLGQGPEFLTYFQNEAQLEKSRLLSDRFSAERPKGSFSTLEIQRTEQGDSAMYLCASSAGTGGNEKLFFGSGTQLSVL.

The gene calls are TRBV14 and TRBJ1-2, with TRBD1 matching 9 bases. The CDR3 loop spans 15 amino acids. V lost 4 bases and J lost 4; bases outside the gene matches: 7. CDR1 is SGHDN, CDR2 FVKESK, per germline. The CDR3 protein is CASSRGTGSFYGYTF. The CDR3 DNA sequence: TGTGCCAGCAGCCGGGGGACAGGGAGCTTCTATGGCTACACCTTC.

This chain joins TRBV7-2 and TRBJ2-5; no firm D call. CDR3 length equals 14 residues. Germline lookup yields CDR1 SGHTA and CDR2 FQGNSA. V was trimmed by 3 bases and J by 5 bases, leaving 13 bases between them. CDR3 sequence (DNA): TGTGCCAGCAGCTTTAATGGCCTCCTGGAGACCCAGTACTTC. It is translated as CASSFNGLLETQYF.

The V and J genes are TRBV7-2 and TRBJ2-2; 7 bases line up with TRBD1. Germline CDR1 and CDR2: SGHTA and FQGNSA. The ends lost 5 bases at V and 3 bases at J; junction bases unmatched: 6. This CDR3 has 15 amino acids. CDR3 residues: CASSLGQLDTGELFF. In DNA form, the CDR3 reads TGTGCCAGCAGCCTGGGACAGTTGGACACCGGGGAGCTGTTTTTT.

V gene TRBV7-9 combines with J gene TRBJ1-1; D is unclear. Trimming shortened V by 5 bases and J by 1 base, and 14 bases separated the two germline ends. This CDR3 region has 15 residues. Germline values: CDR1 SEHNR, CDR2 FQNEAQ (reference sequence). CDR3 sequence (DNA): TGTGCCAGCAGCCCAAGAAGGCCAGAGAACACTGAAGCTTTCTTT. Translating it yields CASSPRRPENTEAFF.

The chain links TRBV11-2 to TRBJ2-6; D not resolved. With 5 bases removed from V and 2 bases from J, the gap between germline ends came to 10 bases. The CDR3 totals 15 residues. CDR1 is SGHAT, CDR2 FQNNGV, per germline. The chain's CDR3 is CASSPVGAGANVLTF. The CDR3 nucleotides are TGTGCCAGCAGCCCCGTTGGGGCTGGGGCCAACGTCCTGACTTTC.

Here the CDR3 DNA reads TGTGCCAGCAGCTTATATTACAGCTCTAACTATGGCTACACCTTC. It is translated as CASSLYYSSNYGYTF. This chain uses TRBV7-2 with TRBJ1-2; D call uncertain. The CDR3 has 15 residues. Trimming took off 2 bases at V and 0 bases at J, with 10 bases between the two ends. Looked up from germline, CDR1 is SGHTA and CDR2 is FQGNSA.

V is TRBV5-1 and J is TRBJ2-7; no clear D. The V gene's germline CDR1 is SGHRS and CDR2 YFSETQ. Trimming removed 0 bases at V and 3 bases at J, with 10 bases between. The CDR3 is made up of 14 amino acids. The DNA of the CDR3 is TGCGCCAGCAGCTTGGAAACGCTGAACTACGAGCAGTACTTC. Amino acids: CASSLETLNYEQYF.

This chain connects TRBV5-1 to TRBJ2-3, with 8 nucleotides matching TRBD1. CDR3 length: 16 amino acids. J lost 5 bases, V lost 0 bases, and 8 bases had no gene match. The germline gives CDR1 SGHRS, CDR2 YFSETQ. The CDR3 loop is CASSLESLDRGDTQYF. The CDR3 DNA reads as TGCGCCAGCAGCTTGGAGTCCCTCGACAGGGGAGATACGCAGTATTTT.

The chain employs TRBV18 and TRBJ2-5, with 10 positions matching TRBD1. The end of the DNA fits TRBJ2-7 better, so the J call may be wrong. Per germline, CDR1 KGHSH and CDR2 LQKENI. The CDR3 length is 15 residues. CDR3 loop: CASSPEDRGEYEQYF. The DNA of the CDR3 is TGTGCCAGCTCACCGGAGGACAGGGGGGAATACGAGCAGTACTTC.

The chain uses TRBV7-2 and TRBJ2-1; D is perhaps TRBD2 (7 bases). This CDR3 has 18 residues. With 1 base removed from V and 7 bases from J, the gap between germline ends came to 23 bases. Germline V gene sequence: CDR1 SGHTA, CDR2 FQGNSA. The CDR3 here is CASSLVSLTRGGRNEQFF. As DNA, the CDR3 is TGTGCCAGCAGCTTAGTCTCGTTAACGAGGGGGGGCCGGAATGAGCAGTTCTTC.

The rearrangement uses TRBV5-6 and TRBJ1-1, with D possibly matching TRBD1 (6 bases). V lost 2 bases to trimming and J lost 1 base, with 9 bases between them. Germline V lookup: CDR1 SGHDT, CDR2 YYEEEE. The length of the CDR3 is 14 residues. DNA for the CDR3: TGTGCCAGCAGCTTCATGGACAGGAACACTGAAGCTTTCTTT. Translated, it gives CASSFMDRNTEAFF.

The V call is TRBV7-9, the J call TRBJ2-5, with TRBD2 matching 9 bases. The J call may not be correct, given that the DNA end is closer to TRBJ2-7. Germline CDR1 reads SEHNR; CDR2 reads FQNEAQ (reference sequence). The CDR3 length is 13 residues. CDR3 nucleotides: TGTGCCAGCGAGGGGACTAGCAACTACGAGCAGTACTTC. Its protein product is CASEGTSNYEQYF.

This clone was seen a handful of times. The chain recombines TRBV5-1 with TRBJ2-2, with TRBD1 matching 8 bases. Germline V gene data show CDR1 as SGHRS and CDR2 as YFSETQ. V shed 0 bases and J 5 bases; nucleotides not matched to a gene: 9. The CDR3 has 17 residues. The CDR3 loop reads CASSLAPGQERTGELFF. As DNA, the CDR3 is TGCGCCAGCAGCTTGGCCCCGGGACAGGAGAGGACCGGGGAGCTGTTTTTT.

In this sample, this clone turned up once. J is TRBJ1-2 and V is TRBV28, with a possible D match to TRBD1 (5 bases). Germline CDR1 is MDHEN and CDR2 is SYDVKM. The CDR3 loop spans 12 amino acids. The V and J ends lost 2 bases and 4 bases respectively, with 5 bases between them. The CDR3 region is CASSLGAYGYTF. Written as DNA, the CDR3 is TGTGCCAGCAGTTTAGGGGCCTATGGCTACACCTTC.

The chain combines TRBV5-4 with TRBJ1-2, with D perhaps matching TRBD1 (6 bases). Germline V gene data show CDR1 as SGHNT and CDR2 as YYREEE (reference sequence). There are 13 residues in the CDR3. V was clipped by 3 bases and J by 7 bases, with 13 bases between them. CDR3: CASSSNRASGYTF. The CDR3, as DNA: TGTGCCAGCAGCTCGAACAGGGCCAGTGGCTACACCTTC.

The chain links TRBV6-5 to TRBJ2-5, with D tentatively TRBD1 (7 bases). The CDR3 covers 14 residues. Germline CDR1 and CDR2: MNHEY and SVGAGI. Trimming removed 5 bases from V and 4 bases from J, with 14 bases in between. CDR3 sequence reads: CASSRRGVVETQYF. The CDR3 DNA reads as TGTGCCAGCAGTCGCAGGGGGGTCGTAGAGACCCAGTACTTC.

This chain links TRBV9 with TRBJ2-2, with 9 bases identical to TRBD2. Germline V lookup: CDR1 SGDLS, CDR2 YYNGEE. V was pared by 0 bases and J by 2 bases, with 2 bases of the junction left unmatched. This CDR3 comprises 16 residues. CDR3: CASSVVAGANTGELFF. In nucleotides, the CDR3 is TGTGCCAGCAGCGTAGTAGCGGGGGCCAACACCGGGGAGCTGTTTTTT. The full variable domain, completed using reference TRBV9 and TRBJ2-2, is DSGVTQTPKHLITATGQRVTLRCSPRSGDLSVYWYQQSLDQGLQFLIQYYNGEERAKGNILERFSAQQFPDLHSELNLSSLELGDSALYFCASSVVAGANTGELFFGEGSRLTVL.

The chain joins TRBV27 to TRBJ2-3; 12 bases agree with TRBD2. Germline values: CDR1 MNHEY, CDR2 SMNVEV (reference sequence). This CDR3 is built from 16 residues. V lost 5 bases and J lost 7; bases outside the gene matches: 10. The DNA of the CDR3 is TGTGCCAGCAGTACCTTTCTAGCGGGAGGGTTAAATACGCAGTATTTT. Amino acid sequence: CASSTFLAGGLNTQYF.

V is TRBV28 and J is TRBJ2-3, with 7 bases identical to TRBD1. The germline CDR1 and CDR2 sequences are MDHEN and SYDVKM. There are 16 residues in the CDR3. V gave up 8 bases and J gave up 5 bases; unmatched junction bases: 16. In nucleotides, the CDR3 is TGTGCCAGCCCTCCGCGAGCTTACAGGGGAGTAGATACGCAGTATTTT. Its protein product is CASPPRAYRGVDTQYF.

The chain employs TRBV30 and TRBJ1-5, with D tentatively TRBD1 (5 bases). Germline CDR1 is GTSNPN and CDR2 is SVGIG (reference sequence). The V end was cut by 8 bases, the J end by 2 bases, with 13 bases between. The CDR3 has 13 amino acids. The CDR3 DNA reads TGTGCCCTACAGGCAAGGGGCAATCAGCCCCAGCATTTT. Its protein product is CALQARGNQPQHF.

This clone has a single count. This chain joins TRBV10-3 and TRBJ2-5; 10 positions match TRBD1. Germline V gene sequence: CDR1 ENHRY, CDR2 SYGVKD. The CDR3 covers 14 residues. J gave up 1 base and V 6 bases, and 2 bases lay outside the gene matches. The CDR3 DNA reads TGTGCCATCAGCGGGACAGGGGCCCAAGAGACCCAGTACTTC. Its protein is CAISGTGAQETQYF.